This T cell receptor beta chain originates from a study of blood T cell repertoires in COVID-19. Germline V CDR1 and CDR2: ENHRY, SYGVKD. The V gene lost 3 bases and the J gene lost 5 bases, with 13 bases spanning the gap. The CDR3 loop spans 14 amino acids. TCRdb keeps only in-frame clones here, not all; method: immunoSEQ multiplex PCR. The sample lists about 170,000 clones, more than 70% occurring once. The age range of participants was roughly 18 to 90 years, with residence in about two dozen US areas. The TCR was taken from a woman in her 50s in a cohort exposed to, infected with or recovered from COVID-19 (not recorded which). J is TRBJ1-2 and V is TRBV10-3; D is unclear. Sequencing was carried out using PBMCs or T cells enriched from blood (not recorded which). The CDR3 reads CAISDRAEDYGYTF. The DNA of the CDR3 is TGTGCCATCAGTGATCGGGCGGAGGATTATGGCTACACCTTC.